The text below deals with one TCR beta chain. Clones were read by immunoSEQ multiplex PCR, and TCRdb kept only the in-frame ones, dropping some. The sample contains about 150,000 clones, about 92% of which appear only once. The germline CDR1 and CDR2 sequences are SGHDN and FVKESK. The CDR3 has 15 residues. The ends were cut back, 4 bases at V and 0 bases at J, with 12 bases in the middle. The data are from a study of T cell responses to AZD1222 COVID-19 vaccine. The sample here was peripheral blood, taken on day 0 of AZD1222 vaccination. The source of this sequence is an adult in good health. V is TRBV14 and J is TRBJ1-2; D is uncertain. This chain's CDR3 is CASSRSAKPNYGYTF. CDR3 coding DNA: TGTGCCAGCAGCCGTTCGGCCAAGCCTAACTATGGCTACACCTTC. The full variable domain, completed using reference TRBV14 and TRBJ1-2, is EAGVTQFPSHSVIEKGQTVTLRCDPISGHDNLYWYRRVMGKEIKFLLHFVKESKQDESGMPNNRFLAERTGGTYSTLKVQPAELEDSGVYFCASSRSAKPNYGYTFGSGTRLTVV.